This section outlines one T cell receptor beta chain sequence together with its context. Expressed TCRB transcripts were sequenced, since all the RNA that had been isolated was reverse transcribed. Naive, central memory and regulatory T cell samples came to a mean of about 3.9 million reads. Some clones are missing from TCRdb's copy, which holds only in-frame ones; the method was immunoSEQ multiplex PCR. The data contain around 300,000 clones, about 8.5% of them singletons. This CDR3 region has 12 residues. V was pared by 5 bases and J by 1 base, with 5 bases between. In germline, CDR1 is SGHTA, CDR2 FQGNSA. Donors underwent one heparinised blood draw, about 110 mL on average. A CD45RO/CCR7/CD25/CD127/CD95/CD27 panel sorted naive, central memory, regulatory and stem cell-like memory CD4+ cells. The purity of all sorted populations exceeded 98%. The entry originates in a study of beta chain features in type 1 diabetes.

The chain employs TRBV7-2 and TRBJ1-2; D not certain. The receptor was isolated from a young woman in good health. The sequenced sample consisted of central memory CD4+ T cells from blood. CDR3 DNA sequence: TGTGCCAGCAGCCCAAGTAACTATGGCTACACCTTC. The encoded protein is CASSPSNYGYTF.